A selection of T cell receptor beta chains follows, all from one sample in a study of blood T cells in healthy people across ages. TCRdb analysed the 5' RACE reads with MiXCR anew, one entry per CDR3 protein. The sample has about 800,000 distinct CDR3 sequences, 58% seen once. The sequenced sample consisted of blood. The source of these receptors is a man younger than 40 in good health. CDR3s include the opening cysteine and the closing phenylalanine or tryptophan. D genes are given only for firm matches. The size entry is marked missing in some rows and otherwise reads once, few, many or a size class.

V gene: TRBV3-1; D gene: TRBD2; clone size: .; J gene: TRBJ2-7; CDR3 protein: CASSQGLAGYGEQYF; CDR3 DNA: TGTGCCAGCAGCCAGGGCCTAGCGGGATACGGCGAGCAGTACTTC
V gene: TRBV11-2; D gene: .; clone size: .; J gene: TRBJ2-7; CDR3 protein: CASTSNGYEQYF; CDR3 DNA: TGTGCCAGCACCTCGAACGGCTACGAGCAGTACTTC
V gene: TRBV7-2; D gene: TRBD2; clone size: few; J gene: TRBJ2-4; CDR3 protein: CASSAPGGKNIQYF; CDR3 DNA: TGTGCCAGCAGCGCTCCGGGGGGTAAAAACATTCAGTACTTC
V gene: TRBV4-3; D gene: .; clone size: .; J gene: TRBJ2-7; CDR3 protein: CASSQSIARDYEQYF; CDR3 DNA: TGCGCCAGCAGCCAAAGTATCGCGCGGGACTACGAGCAGTACTTC
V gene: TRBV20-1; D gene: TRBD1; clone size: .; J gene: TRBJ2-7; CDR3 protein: CSARAAGTGGDEQYF; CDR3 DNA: TGCAGTGCTAGAGCCGCCGGGACAGGAGGTGACGAGCAGTACTTC
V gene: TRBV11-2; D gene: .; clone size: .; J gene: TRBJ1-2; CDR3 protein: CASSRGGVNHYGYTF; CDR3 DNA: TGTGCCAGCAGCCGCGGGGGAGTGAATCACTATGGCTACACCTTC
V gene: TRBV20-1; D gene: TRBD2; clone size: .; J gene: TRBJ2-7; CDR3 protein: CSASGTSGRLSSYEQYF; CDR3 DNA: TGCAGTGCTAGCGGGACTAGCGGGAGGCTGAGCTCCTACGAGCAGTACTTC
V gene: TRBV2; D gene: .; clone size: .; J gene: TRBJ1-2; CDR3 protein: CASSQMTTNYGYTF; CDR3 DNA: TGTGCCAGCAGCCAAATGACCACTAACTATGGCTACACCTTC
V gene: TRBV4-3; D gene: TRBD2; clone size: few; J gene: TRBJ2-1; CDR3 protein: CASNKEWASGITEQFF; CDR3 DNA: TGCGCCAGCAACAAGGAGTGGGCTAGCGGGATCACTGAGCAGTTCTTC
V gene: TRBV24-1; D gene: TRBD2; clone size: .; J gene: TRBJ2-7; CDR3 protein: CATGDLTSGRSEQYF; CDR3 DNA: TGTGCCACCGGTGATTTGACTAGCGGGAGGTCCGAGCAGTACTTC
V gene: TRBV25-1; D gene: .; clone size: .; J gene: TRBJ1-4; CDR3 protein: CASSESGGNEKLFF; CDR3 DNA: TGTGCCAGCAGTGAATCCGGTGGTAATGAAAAACTGTTTTTT
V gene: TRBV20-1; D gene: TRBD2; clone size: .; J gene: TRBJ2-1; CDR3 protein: CSAGLAGGKEQFF; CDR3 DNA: TGCAGTGCAGGACTAGCGGGAGGCAAGGAGCAGTTCTTC
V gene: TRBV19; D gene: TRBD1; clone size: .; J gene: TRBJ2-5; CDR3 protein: CASSITRTGGETQYF; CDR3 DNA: TGTGCCAGTAGTATCACCAGGACAGGTGGAGAGACCCAGTACTTC
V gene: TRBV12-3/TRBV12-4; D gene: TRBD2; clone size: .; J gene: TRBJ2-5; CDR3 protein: CASSTSGGAREQYF; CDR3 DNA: TGTGCCAGCAGCACTAGCGGGGGGGCCAGGGAGCAGTACTTC
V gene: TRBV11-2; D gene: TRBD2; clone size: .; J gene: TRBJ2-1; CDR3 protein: CASSSLSGSINEQFF; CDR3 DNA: TGTGCCAGCAGCTCCCTGAGCGGGAGTATCAATGAGCAGTTCTTC
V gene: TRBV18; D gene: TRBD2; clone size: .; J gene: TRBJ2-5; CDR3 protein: CASSSLAGDREQYF; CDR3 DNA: TGTGCCAGCTCAAGTCTAGCGGGAGACCGGGAGCAGTACTTC
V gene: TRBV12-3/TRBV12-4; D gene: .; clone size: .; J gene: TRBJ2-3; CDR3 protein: CASRFGGGADTQYF; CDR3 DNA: TGTGCCAGCAGGTTCGGGGGCGGGGCAGATACGCAGTATTTT
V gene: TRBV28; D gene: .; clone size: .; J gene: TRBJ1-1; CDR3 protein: CASKLGLTEAFF; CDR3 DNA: TGTGCCAGCAAATTAGGTTTGACTGAAGCTTTCTTT
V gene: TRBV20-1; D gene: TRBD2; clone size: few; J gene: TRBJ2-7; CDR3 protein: CSANSGRSFEQYF; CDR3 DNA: TGCAGTGCTAATAGCGGGAGATCCTTCGAGCAGTACTTC
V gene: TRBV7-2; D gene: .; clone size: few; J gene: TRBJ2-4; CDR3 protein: CASSLAVATSGNIQYF; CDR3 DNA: TGTGCCAGCAGCTTAGCAGTCGCCACTTCTGGGAACATTCAGTACTTC
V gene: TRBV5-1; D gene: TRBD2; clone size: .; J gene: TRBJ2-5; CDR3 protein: CASSSIAGYQETQYF; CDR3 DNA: TGCGCCAGCAGCTCAATAGCGGGGTACCAAGAGACCCAGTACTTC
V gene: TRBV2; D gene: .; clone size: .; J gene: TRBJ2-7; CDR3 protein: CASSVKGEQYF; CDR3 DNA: TGTGCCAGCAGTGTGAAGGGCGAGCAGTACTTC
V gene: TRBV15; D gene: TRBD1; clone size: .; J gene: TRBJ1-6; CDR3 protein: CATSRTGQTNSPLHF; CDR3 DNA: TGTGCCACCAGCAGGACGGGACAGACGAATTCACCCCTCCACTTT
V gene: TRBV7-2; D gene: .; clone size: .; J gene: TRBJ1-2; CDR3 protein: CASSLVAGGGDYGYTF; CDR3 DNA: TGTGCCAGCAGCTTAGTAGCGGGAGGAGGAGACTATGGCTACACCTTC
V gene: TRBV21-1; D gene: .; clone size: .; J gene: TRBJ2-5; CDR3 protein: CASSKWTGKETQYF; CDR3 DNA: TGTGCCAGCAGCAAGTGGACAGGGAAAGAGACCCAGTACTTC
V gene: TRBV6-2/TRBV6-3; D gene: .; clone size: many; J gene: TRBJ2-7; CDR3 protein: CASSNYEQYF; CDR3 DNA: TGTGCCAGCAGCAACTACGAGCAGTACTTC
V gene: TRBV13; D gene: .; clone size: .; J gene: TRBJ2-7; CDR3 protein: CASSFPSEGGLGEQYF; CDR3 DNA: TGTGCCAGCAGCTTCCCATCCGAGGGGGGGCTGGGAGAGCAGTACTTC
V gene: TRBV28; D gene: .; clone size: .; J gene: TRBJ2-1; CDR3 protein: CASSLVAAETQFF; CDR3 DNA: TGTGCCAGCAGTTTGGTAGCGGCGGAGACCCAGTTCTTC
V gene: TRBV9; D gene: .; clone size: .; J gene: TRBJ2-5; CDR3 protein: CASSATPGPEIGETQYF; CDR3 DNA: TGTGCCAGCAGCGCGACTCCGGGCCCAGAGATAGGGGAGACCCAGTACTTC
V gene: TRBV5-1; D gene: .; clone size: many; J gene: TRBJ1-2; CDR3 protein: CASSLGGDGYTF; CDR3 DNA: TGTGCCAGCAGCTTAGGAGGCGATGGCTACACCTTC
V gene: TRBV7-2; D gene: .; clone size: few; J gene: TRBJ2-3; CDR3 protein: CASSLRELTDTQYF; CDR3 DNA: TGTGCCAGCAGCTTGCGGGAACTCACAGATACGCAGTATTTT
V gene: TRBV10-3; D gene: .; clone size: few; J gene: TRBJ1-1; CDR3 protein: CAISELGAAFF; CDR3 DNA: TGTGCCATCAGTGAGTTAGGAGCAGCTTTCTTT
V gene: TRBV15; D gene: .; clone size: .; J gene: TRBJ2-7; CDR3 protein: CATSRDLARGGYEQYF; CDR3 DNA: TGTGCCACCAGCAGAGATCTGGCCAGGGGAGGATACGAGCAGTACTTC
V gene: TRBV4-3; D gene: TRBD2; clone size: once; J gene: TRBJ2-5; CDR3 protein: CASSQEASGRETQYF; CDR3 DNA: TGCGCCAGCAGCCAAGAGGCTAGCGGGAGGGAGACCCAGTACTTC
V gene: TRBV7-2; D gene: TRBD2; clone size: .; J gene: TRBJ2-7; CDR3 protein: CASSYLGGPSYEQYF; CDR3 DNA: TGTGCCAGCAGCTACCTGGGAGGGCCGTCCTACGAGCAGTACTTC
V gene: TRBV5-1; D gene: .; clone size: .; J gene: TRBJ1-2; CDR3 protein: CASSLFSGNYGYTF; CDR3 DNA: TGCGCCAGCAGCTTGTTTTCCGGAAACTATGGCTACACCTTC
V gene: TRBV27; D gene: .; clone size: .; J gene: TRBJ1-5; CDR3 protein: CASSSGTGARPQHF; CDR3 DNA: TGTGCCAGCAGCTCAGGGACCGGCGCAAGGCCCCAGCATTTT
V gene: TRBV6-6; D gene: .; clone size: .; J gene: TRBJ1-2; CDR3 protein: CASSLGEEGYTF; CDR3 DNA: TGTGCCAGCAGCCTGGGGGAGGAGGGCTACACCTTC
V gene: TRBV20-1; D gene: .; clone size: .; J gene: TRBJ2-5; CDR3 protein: CSAGPPGSPQETQYF; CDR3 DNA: TGCAGTGCTGGGCCTCCGGGATCCCCACAAGAGACCCAGTACTTC
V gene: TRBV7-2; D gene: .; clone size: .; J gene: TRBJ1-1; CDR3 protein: CASSFQTPFALRFTEAFF; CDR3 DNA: TGTGCCAGCAGCTTCCAAACCCCCTTTGCGCTCCGGTTCACTGAAGCTTTCTTT
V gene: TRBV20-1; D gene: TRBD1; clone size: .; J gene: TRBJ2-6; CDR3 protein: CSAETGHSGANVLTF; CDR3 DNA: TGCAGTGCTGAGACAGGGCACTCTGGGGCCAACGTCCTGACTTTC
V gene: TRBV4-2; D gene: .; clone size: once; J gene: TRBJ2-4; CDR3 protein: CASSQVQGAKNIQYF; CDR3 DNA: TGTGCCAGCAGCCAAGTACAGGGAGCCAAAAACATTCAGTACTTC
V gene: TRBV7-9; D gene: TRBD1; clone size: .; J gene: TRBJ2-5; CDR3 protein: CASSGTARDPQYF; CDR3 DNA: TGTGCCAGCAGCGGGACAGCCCGGGATCCCCAGTACTTC
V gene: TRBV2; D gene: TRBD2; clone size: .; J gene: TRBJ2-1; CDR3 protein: CASSRLAGGYQQFF; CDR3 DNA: TGTGCCAGCAGTCGTCTAGCGGGAGGGTACCAGCAGTTCTTC
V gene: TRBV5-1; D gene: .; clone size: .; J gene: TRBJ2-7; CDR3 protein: CASSSTGPGYEQYF; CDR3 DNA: TGCGCCAGCAGCTCCACGGGACCGGGCTACGAGCAGTACTTC
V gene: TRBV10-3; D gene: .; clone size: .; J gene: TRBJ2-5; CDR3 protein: CAISESQVGETQYF; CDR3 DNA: TGTGCCATCAGTGAGTCTCAGGTTGGCGAGACCCAGTACTTC
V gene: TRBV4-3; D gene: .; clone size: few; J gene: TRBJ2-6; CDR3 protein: CASSQEGPFAAGANVLTF; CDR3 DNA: TGCGCCAGCAGCCAAGAAGGCCCCTTCGCTGCTGGGGCCAACGTCCTGACTTTC
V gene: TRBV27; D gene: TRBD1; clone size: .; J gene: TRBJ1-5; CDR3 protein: CASSPGTGTPQHF; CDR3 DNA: TGTGCCAGCAGTCCCGGGACAGGGACTCCCCAGCATTTT
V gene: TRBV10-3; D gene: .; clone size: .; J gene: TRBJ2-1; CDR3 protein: CAITDTYNEQFF; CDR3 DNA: TGTGCCATTACGGACACATACAATGAGCAGTTCTTC
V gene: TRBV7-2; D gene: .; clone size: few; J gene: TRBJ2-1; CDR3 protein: CASSTTPSVGEQFF; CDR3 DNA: TGTGCCAGCAGCACTACTCCTAGCGTCGGTGAGCAGTTCTTC
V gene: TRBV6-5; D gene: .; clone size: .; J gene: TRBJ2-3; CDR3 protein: CASSYSSEADTQYF; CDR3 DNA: TGTGCCAGCAGTTACTCGAGCGAGGCAGATACGCAGTATTTT
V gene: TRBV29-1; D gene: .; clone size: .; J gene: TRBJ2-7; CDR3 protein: CSVEAFKSYGVYEQYF; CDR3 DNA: TGCAGCGTTGAAGCTTTTAAAAGCTATGGGGTCTACGAGCAGTACTTC
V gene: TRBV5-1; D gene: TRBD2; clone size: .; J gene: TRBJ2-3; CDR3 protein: CASSLADIAGTVLDTQYF; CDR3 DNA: TGCGCCAGCAGCTTGGCCGATATAGCGGGGACCGTCCTTGATACGCAGTATTTT
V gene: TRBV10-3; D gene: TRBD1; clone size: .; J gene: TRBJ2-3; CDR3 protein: CAISESQAGGYHTDTQYF; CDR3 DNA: TGTGCCATCAGTGAGTCGCAGGCAGGGGGCTACCACACAGATACGCAGTATTTT
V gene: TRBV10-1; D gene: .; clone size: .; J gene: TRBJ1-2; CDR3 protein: CASSSPPKLNYGYTF; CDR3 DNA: TGCGCCAGCTCCTCTCCCCCGAAACTTAACTATGGCTACACCTTC
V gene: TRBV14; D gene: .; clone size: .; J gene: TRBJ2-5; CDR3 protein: CASSQDSNKETQYF; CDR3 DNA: TGTGCCAGCAGCCAAGATTCGAATAAAGAGACCCAGTACTTC
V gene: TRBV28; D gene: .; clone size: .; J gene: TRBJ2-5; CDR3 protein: CASRVGQETQYF; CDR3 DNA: TGTGCCAGCAGGGTGGGACAAGAGACCCAGTACTTC
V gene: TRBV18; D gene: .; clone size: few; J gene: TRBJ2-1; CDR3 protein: CASSPRLNEQFF; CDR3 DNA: TGTGCCAGCTCACCAAGGTTGAATGAGCAGTTCTTC
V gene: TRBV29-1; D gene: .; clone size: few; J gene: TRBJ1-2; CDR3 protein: CSVESLQGNGYTF; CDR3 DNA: TGCAGCGTTGAATCCCTGCAGGGGAATGGCTACACCTTC
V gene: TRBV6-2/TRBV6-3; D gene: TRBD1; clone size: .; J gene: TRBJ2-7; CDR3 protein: CASSPGTGEAGRYEQYF; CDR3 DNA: TGTGCCAGCAGCCCCGGGACAGGGGAAGCTGGGAGGTACGAGCAGTACTTC